A single sample gave rise to the 26 T cell receptor beta chains below, sequenced in a study of PD-1 blockade in classical Hodgkin lymphoma (dated by TCRdb to 2020 to 2022). Library preparation used the immunoSEQ multiplex PCR assay. Here the immuneACCESS table is served through TCRdb, limited to in-frame sequences with V and J called. Missing clones are a known gap in these copies; in checked studies unresolved V genes cover under half, and the rest lacks a known reason. The sample yields about 41,000 clones; around two thirds were counted once. Of the sample, approximately 2.4% falls within the top ten clones. The sample's time point label is to be understood as: cycle 4 day 1 (C4D1), after five to seven weeks of nivolumab. Every trial patient had relapsed following autologous stem cell transplantation, and prior brentuximab vedotin exposure was what differed among cohorts A, B and C. The specimen comprised peripheral blood mononuclear cells (PBMCs), sampled before the fourth cycle of nivolumab. All receptors derive from a human donor with classical Hodgkin lymphoma.

The V and J genes are TRBV11-1 and TRBJ2-5, with unresolved D. The germline V gene has CDR1 SGHAT and CDR2 FQDESV (reference sequence). V gave up 4 bases and J gave up 0 bases, with 9 bases separating them. The CDR3 is 14 residues long. Here the CDR3 DNA reads TGTGCCAGCAGCTCGGACGTAAACCAAGAGACCCAGTACTTC. It encodes CASSSDVNQETQYF.

This clone appeared once. The CDR3 loop reads CASSEGRQGIDQPQHF. CDR3 coding DNA: TGTGCCAGCAGTGAAGGCAGACAGGGGATTGATCAGCCCCAGCATTTT. This rearrangement joins TRBV6-4 to TRBJ1-5; 8 bases fit TRBD1. This CDR3 has 16 amino acids. V dropped 3 bases and J dropped 5; count of bases not matched to a gene: 9. CDR1 and CDR2 from the germline V gene are MRHNA and SNTAGT.

V and J are TRBV19 and TRBJ2-1; D is unclear. Germline values: CDR1 LNHDA, CDR2 SQIVND (reference sequence). Trimming removed 3 bases at V and 5 bases at J, with 8 bases between. CDR3 length: 13 amino acids. The CDR3 DNA is TGTGCCAGTAGTATGGGATTGAACAATGAGCAGTTCTTC. Translated, it gives CASSMGLNNEQFF.

Note on this clone: The junction shows a germline mismatch at one end, possibly a read error. This chain connects TRBV7-9 to TRBJ1-2; no clear D gene. Germline lookup yields CDR1 SEHNR and CDR2 FQNEAQ (reference sequence). The CDR3 extends over 16 amino acids. In nucleotides, the CDR3 is TGCGCCAGCAGCCAAGACGCAACCTACTCTAACTATGGCTACACCTTC. Its protein product is CASSQDATYSNYGYTF.

The chain joins TRBV19 to TRBJ1-2, with a tentative D call TRBD1 (6 bases). V lost 6 bases to trimming and J lost 7 bases, with 18 bases between them. Germline V gives CDR1 LNHDA, CDR2 SQIVND (reference sequence). The CDR3 extends over 14 amino acids. CDR3 sequence: CASSPTQQGAGYTF. The CDR3 nucleotides read TGTGCCAGTAGCCCCACCCAACAGGGTGCTGGCTACACCTTC.

The chain has TRBV2 and TRBJ2-7; the match to TRBD2 covers 8 bases. Germline CDR1 is SNHLY and CDR2 is FYNNEI. Trimming took 6 bases from V and 0 from J; bases not matched to a gene: 7. The CDR3 is 15 amino acids. CDR3 sequence reads: CASRHGGGTSYEQYF. The CDR3 nucleotides are TGTGCCAGCAGACACGGCGGGGGGACCTCCTACGAGCAGTACTTC.

This clone came up a few times. V usage is TRBV29-1 and J usage is TRBJ2-7, with TRBD1 identical over 8 bases. V was clipped by 5 bases and J by 1 base; unmatched bases: 4. The CDR3 is made up of 13 amino acids. Germline V gives CDR1 SQVTM, CDR2 ANQGSEA. The CDR3 DNA reads TGCAGCGTTTCAGACAGGGGATCCTACGAGCAGTACTTC. Translated, it gives CSVSDRGSYEQYF.

J is TRBJ1-2 and V is TRBV7-2; 10 bases agree with TRBD1. Germline lookup yields CDR1 SGHTA and CDR2 FQGNSA. This CDR3 contains 17 residues. V trimming: 1 base; J trimming: 4 bases; junction bases outside the gene matches: 9. As DNA, the CDR3 is TGTGCCAGCAGCTTAGTAGGGCGGGACAGGGGCGGCTATGGCTACACCTTC. This codes for CASSLVGRDRGGYGYTF.

J is TRBJ2-1 and V is TRBV9; 11 positions agree with TRBD2. Trimming removed 0 bases from V and 7 bases from J; junction bases left unmatched: 3. Germline lookup yields CDR1 SGDLS and CDR2 YYNGEE. This CDR3 contains 15 residues. CDR3 bases: TGTGCCAGCAGCGTAGTAGCGGGGGGGCCTAATGAGCAGTTCTTC. This sequence encodes CASSVVAGGPNEQFF. Complete variable domain (other parts from reference TRBV9 and TRBJ2-1): DSGVTQTPKHLITATGQRVTLRCSPRSGDLSVYWYQQSLDQGLQFLIQYYNGEERAKGNILERFSAQQFPDLHSELNLSSLELGDSALYFCASSVVAGGPNEQFFGPGTRLTVL.

The sample holds a few counts of this clone. The J gene is TRBJ2-3, the V gene TRBV5-1; D is uncertain. CDR3 size: 14 residues. Looked up from germline, CDR1 is SGHRS and CDR2 is YFSETQ. V was clipped by 0 bases and J by 2 bases, with 7 bases between them. The CDR3 DNA reads TGCGCCAGCAGCTTGGAGACGGCCACAGATACGCAGTATTTT. Encoded protein: CASSLETATDTQYF.

This clone came up once. CDR3 sequence: CASSEPGYNEQFF. As DNA, the CDR3 is TGTGCCAGCAGCGAACCAGGGTACAATGAGCAGTTCTTC. The V call is TRBV2, the J call TRBJ2-1, with D possibly being TRBD1 (5 bases). Germline V gene lookup returns CDR1 SNHLY and CDR2 FYNNEI. The CDR3 totals 13 residues. Trimming took 6 bases from V and 4 from J, leaving 10 bases between them.

The chain's CDR3 is CASSLDGDYGYTF. The CDR3 DNA sequence: TGTGCCAGCAGCTTGGACGGGGACTATGGCTACACCTTC. The chain joins TRBV7-9 to TRBJ1-2; D ambiguous. The germline gives CDR1 SEHNR, CDR2 FQNEAQ (reference sequence). V was cut by 3 bases and J by 3 bases, with 8 bases left in between. The CDR3 is 13 amino acids.

The chain couples TRBV4-3 to TRBJ2-6, with a possible D match to TRBD2 (5 bases). Per germline, CDR1 LGHNA and CDR2 YSLEER. Trimming took off 3 bases at V and 2 bases at J, with 5 bases between the two ends. The CDR3 has 14 residues. CDR3 amino acids: CASSHGAGANVLTF. CDR3 nucleotide sequence: TGCGCCAGCAGCCACGGGGCTGGGGCCAACGTCCTGACTTTC.

This clone has more than one count but fewer than ten. This chain joins TRBV4-1 and TRBJ1-2, with 7 bases identical to TRBD1. Germline V lookup: CDR1 MGHRA, CDR2 YSYEKL. The CDR3 consists of 15 residues. The junction had 11 bases not matched to a gene; V was cut back by 4 bases and J by 6 bases. The CDR3 region has the DNA TGCGCCAGCAGCCGGACCGAGGGGACAGCGGATGGCTACACCTTC. This codes for CASSRTEGTADGYTF.

This rearrangement joins TRBV10-3 to TRBJ2-2; 9 bases are shared with TRBD1. The germline CDR1 and CDR2 sequences are ENHRY and SYGVKD. Trimming at V came to 7 bases and at J to 7 bases, leaving 4 bases not matched to a gene. The length of the CDR3 is 13 residues. The CDR3 DNA sequence: TGTGCCATCACGGGACAGGGCGACGGGGAGCTGTTTTTT. Its translation: CAITGQGDGELFF.

In this sample, this clone is medium-sized. The chain uses TRBV4-1 and TRBJ1-1; D gene ambiguous. CDR1 is MGHRA and CDR2 is YSYEKL in the germline V gene. The CDR3 loop spans 15 amino acids. V gave up 1 base and J gave up 8 bases, with 17 bases separating them. CDR3 sequence reads: CASSQAPGFKGEAFF. The CDR3 coding sequence is TGCGCCAGCAGCCAAGCACCGGGTTTTAAGGGAGAAGCTTTCTTT.

This clone has only a few counts. V and J are TRBV7-9 and TRBJ1-2; weak D call: TRBD1 (5 bases). V was clipped by 1 base and J by 6 bases, with 9 bases between them. The CDR3 totals 13 residues. Germline lookup yields CDR1 SEHNR and CDR2 FQNEAQ (reference sequence). The chain's CDR3 is CASSLGEGHGYTF. The CDR3 DNA sequence: TGTGCCAGCAGCTTAGGAGAGGGACATGGCTACACCTTC.

This sequence joins TRBV28 and TRBJ1-5; D possibly corresponds to TRBD1 (5 bases). Germline CDR1 is MDHEN and CDR2 is SYDVKM. V was shortened by 4 bases and J by 7 bases, with 14 bases between the two germline ends. CDR3 size: 14 residues. The CDR3 loop reads CASSSFGGGQPQHF. The CDR3 region has the DNA TGTGCCAGCAGTTCTTTCGGGGGGGGACAGCCCCAGCATTTT.

This clone showed up just once. The chain combines TRBV4-3 with TRBJ2-5; a weak D match, TRBD2 (6 bases). The J call is uncertain, as TRBJ2-7 better fits the DNA end. Germline loops: CDR1 LGHNA, CDR2 YSLEER. The CDR3 extends over 13 amino acids. The chain's CDR3 is CASSQAGAYEQYF. The DNA of the CDR3 is TGCGCCAGCAGCCAAGCGGGGGCCTACGAGCAGTACTTC.

The chain recombines TRBV6-5 with TRBJ1-5; D gene unclear. This CDR3 is 13 amino acids long. CDR1 is MNHEY, CDR2 SVGAGI, per germline. V lost 8 bases and J 0 bases, leaving 8 bases between the germline ends. The CDR3, as DNA: TGTGCCAGCGGCGCGTATAGCAATCAGCCCCAGCATTTT. It yields the protein CASGAYSNQPQHF.

The chain couples TRBV7-9 to TRBJ1-2, with D perhaps TRBD1 (6 bases). CDR1 is SEHNR, CDR2 FQNEAQ, per germline (reference sequence). The CDR3 extends over 14 amino acids. V lost 4 bases and J 3 bases, leaving 12 bases between the germline ends. The DNA for the CDR3 is TGTGCCAGCAGCTCAGTCCAGGGGTACTATGGCTACACCTTC. This codes for CASSSVQGYYGYTF.

The CDR3 coding sequence is TGTGCCAGCAGTTCCGGACGGATTTCTGGCTACACCTTC. Translation: CASSSGRISGYTF. The V gene is TRBV28, the J gene TRBJ1-2; D gene ambiguous. The CDR3 consists of 13 residues. V was shortened by 4 bases and J by 7 bases, with 13 bases between the two germline ends. Germline V CDR1 and CDR2: MDHEN, SYDVKM.

The chain employs TRBV7-9 and TRBJ1-2, with TRBD1 matching over 7 bases. Germline V lookup: CDR1 SEHNR, CDR2 FQNEAQ (reference sequence). CDR3 size: 14 residues. V was clipped by 0 bases and J by 8 bases; unmatched bases: 6. DNA for the CDR3: TGTGCCAGCAGCTTAGCGATGGCAGGGGGAGGCTACACCTTC. Translated, it gives CASSLAMAGGGYTF.

The rearrangement joins TRBV6-4 to TRBJ1-5; the D gene is possibly TRBD1 (5 bases). The CDR3 is made up of 16 amino acids. Germline values: CDR1 MRHNA, CDR2 SNTAGT. V was trimmed by 6 bases and J by 4 bases, leaving 19 bases between them. CDR3 region: CASRGDQGAGNQPQHF. As DNA, the CDR3 is TGTGCCAGCAGGGGAGATCAGGGAGCAGGGAATCAGCCCCAGCATTTT.

This clone was seen only once. The rearrangement uses TRBV18 and TRBJ1-1, with D tentatively TRBD1 (5 bases). Germline assignment: CDR1 KGHSH and CDR2 LQKENI. V was pared by 8 bases and J by 4 bases, with 11 bases between. There are 12 residues in the CDR3. CDR3 residues: CASTQGTTEAFF. CDR3 DNA: TGTGCCAGCACGCAGGGTACCACTGAAGCTTTCTTT.

The chain links TRBV10-3 to TRBJ2-3; D may correspond to TRBD1 or TRBD2 (6 bases each). The CDR3 runs to 20 residues. V gave up 3 bases and J gave up 2 bases, with 27 bases separating them. Germline CDR1 ENHRY, CDR2 SYGVKD. The CDR3 nucleotides read TGTGCCATCAGTGACCTGGAGCAAGAAGAGACTAGGGGGTACACAGATACGCAGTATTTT. Encoded protein: CAISDLEQEETRGYTDTQYF.